These 23 T cell receptor beta chains were all obtained from the same sample, sequenced in a study of blood T cell repertoires in COVID-19. The protocol was immunoSEQ multiplex PCR, while the TCRdb copy is restricted to in-frame clones and leaves out a portion. Altogether about 110,000 clones are present, approximately 80% being singletons, with the ten largest covering 0.7% to 0.85%. The sequenced material came from peripheral blood. The receptors were sampled from a woman between 65 and 79 years old with acute or convalescent COVID-19.

This clone was counted once. The chain couples TRBV5-1 to TRBJ1-1; tentatively, D is TRBD1 (5 bases). From germline, CDR1 is SGHRS and CDR2 YFSETQ. V was pared by 4 bases and J by 0 bases, with 13 bases between. The CDR3 has 15 amino acids. The CDR3, as DNA: TGCGCCAGCAGCAAAGAGCGGGGGGTGAACACTGAAGCTTTCTTT. Translating gives CASSKERGVNTEAFF.

This chain connects TRBV12-3 or TRBV12-4 to TRBJ1-4, with TRBD1 identical over 9 bases. J gave up 8 bases and V 6 bases, and 4 bases lay outside the gene matches. This CDR3 region has 13 residues. CDR3 loop: CASSPTGGEKLFF. The CDR3 DNA reads as TGTGCCAGCAGCCCGACAGGGGGAGAAAAACTGTTTTTT.

The J gene is TRBJ2-1, the V gene TRBV29-1, with 9 bases aligning to TRBD1. Germline loops: CDR1 SQVTM, CDR2 ANQGSEA. This CDR3 has 16 residues. V was pared by 5 bases and J by 8 bases, with 16 bases of the junction left unmatched. Here the CDR3 reads CSVPKGDRASSDEQFF. In nucleotides, the CDR3 is TGCAGCGTTCCAAAGGGGGACAGGGCTTCAAGTGATGAGCAGTTCTTC.

This clone was picked up a small number of times. The gene calls are TRBV9 and TRBJ2-1, with D perhaps matching TRBD2 (6 bases). The ends were cut back, 7 bases at V and 5 bases at J, with 10 bases in the middle. The germline V gene has CDR1 SGDLS and CDR2 YYNGEE. This CDR3 region has 12 residues. In DNA form, the CDR3 reads TGTGCCAGCCAGGGACTGAACAATGAGCAGTTCTTC. Encoded protein: CASQGLNNEQFF.

This clone was seen only once. This chain links TRBV5-6 with TRBJ1-1; 7 bases line up with TRBD1. V shed 1 base and J 0 bases; nucleotides not matched to a gene: 6. The CDR3 length is 16 residues. CDR1 and CDR2 from the germline V gene are SGHDT and YYEEEE. Written as DNA, the CDR3 is TGTGCCAGCAGCTTGTTCAGGGGGGCACTGAACACTGAAGCTTTCTTT. It codes for CASSLFRGALNTEAFF.

This rearrangement joins TRBV2 to TRBJ1-2; perhaps TRBD1 as D (6 bases). The CDR3 length is 12 residues. V was shortened by 6 bases and J by 7 bases, with 12 bases between the two germline ends. CDR1 SNHLY and CDR2 FYNNEI come from the germline V gene. CDR3 nucleotide sequence: TGTGCCAGCAGAGGGACAATTTCTGGCTACACCTTC. It codes for CASRGTISGYTF.

The chain employs TRBV4-1 and TRBJ1-4, with TRBD1 as a possible D gene (5 bases). V gave up 4 bases and J gave up 5 bases, with 17 bases separating them. This CDR3 has 16 residues. The germline CDR1 and CDR2 sequences are MGHRA and YSYEKL. The CDR3 bases are TGCGCCAGCAGCCCGGTCGGAGTGGGACTAAATGAAAAACTGTTTTTT. Its translation: CASSPVGVGLNEKLFF.

The CDR3 region is CASRMTGSANYGYTF. For the CDR3, the DNA is TGTGCCAGCAGGATGACAGGGTCGGCTAACTATGGCTACACCTTC. The chain employs TRBV6-6 and TRBJ1-2; 7 bases line up with TRBD1. The CDR3 spans 15 residues. The trim removed 6 bases at V and 0 bases at J, leaving 7 bases unmatched. Germline loops: CDR1 MNHNY, CDR2 SVGAGI (reference sequence).

The chain couples TRBV21-1 to TRBJ2-2; the table names TRBD2, a call not compared with the DNA. TRBV21-1 is an annotated pseudogene. This CDR3 has 23 residues. CDR3: CASSNCSTGTSGTCSEIDGELFF. The DNA for the CDR3 is TGTGCCAGCAGCAATTGTTCCACCGGGACTAGCGGGACATGCTCCGAAATCGACGGGGAGCTGTTTTTT.

For the CDR3, the DNA is TGTGCCAGCAGCCTTTTGGGGCTAGCGGGGAGAGATACGCAGTATTTT. Its translation is CASSLLGLAGRDTQYF. This chain joins TRBV3-1 (or the pseudogene TRBV3-2) and TRBJ2-3, with TRBD2 matching 9 bases. With V trimmed by 4 bases and J by 5 bases, 10 bases remained unmatched. The CDR3 has 16 amino acids. CDR1 and CDR2 from the germline V gene are LGHDT and YNNKEL (reference sequence).

This rearrangement joins TRBV5-1 to TRBJ2-1; D remains unclear. Trimming took off 1 base at V and 6 bases at J, with 8 bases between the two ends. CDR3 size: 13 residues. Germline loops: CDR1 SGHRS, CDR2 YFSETQ. The CDR3 protein is CASSLYSPNEQFF. The CDR3 DNA sequence: TGCGCCAGCAGCTTGTATTCCCCCAATGAGCAGTTCTTC.

The chain couples TRBV6-6 to TRBJ2-1; 8 positions match TRBD2. With V trimmed by 5 bases and J by 2 bases, 5 bases remained unmatched. The CDR3 totals 15 residues. CDR1 and CDR2 from the germline V gene are MNHNY and SVGAGI (reference sequence). The CDR3: CASSAGTRTYNEQFF. The CDR3, as DNA: TGTGCCAGCAGTGCCGGGACTAGGACCTACAATGAGCAGTTCTTC.

The table lists this clone with a few counts. This chain connects TRBV6-5 to TRBJ1-4; TRBD1 matches 7 bases. With 8 bases clipped from V and 8 bases from J, the junction kept 14 bases outside the gene matches. Germline assignment: CDR1 MNHEY and CDR2 SVGAGI. The CDR3 length is 15 residues. The CDR3 nucleotides read TGTGCCAGCCGACTCACAGGGGAACTCAGCGAAAAACTGTTTTTT. This codes for CASRLTGELSEKLFF.

CDR3 sequence: CASEIPRGSGGRRETQYF. CDR3 coding DNA: TGTGCCAGCGAAATCCCTCGGGGTAGCGGGGGCCGTAGGGAGACCCAGTACTTC. J is TRBJ2-5 and V is TRBV6-4, with 9 bases lining up with TRBD2. V lost 8 bases, J lost 5 bases, and 21 bases stayed unmatched. The CDR3 runs to 18 residues. Germline CDR1 reads MRHNA; CDR2 reads SNTAGT.

This chain connects TRBV30 to TRBJ1-2, with D possibly being TRBD1 (6 bases). The CDR3 spans 11 residues. The germline V gene encodes CDR1 GTSNPN and CDR2 SVGIG (reference sequence). V lost 3 bases and J lost 8, with 10 bases in between. The CDR3 DNA reads as TGTGCCTGGAGGGTGGACAGAGGCTACACCTTC. The encoded protein is CAWRVDRGYTF.

This chain joins TRBV5-1 and TRBJ2-1; 9 nucleotides line up with TRBD2. V was clipped by 5 bases and J by 5 bases; unmatched bases: 5. CDR1 and CDR2 (germline): SGHRS, YFSETQ. This CDR3 has 14 amino acids. The CDR3 DNA follows: TGCGCCAGCAGACCTACTAGCGGGCACAATGAGCAGTTCTTC. It specifies CASRPTSGHNEQFF. Full variable domain (outside the CDR3, taken from reference TRBV5-1 and TRBJ2-1): KAGVTQTPRYLIKTRGQQVTLSCSPISGHRSVSWYQQTPGQGLQFLFEYFSETQRNKGNFPGRFSGRQFSNSRSEMNVSTLELGDSALYLCASRPTSGHNEQFFGPGTRLTVL.

The V and J genes are TRBV7-6 and TRBJ1-2; D uncertain. Trimming pared 5 bases from V and 5 bases from J, leaving 9 bases between. Germline values: CDR1 SGHVS, CDR2 FNYEAQ. This CDR3 comprises 12 residues. The CDR3 sequence: CASSIGGYGYTF. DNA for the CDR3: TGTGCCAGCAGCATTGGCGGGTATGGCTACACCTTC.

The chain couples TRBV28 to TRBJ2-2; TRBD2 is a possible D gene (7 bases). CDR3 length: 16 residues. Looked up from germline, CDR1 is MDHEN and CDR2 is SYDVKM. V was cut by 7 bases and J by 6 bases, with 21 bases left in between. In nucleotides, the CDR3 is TGTGCCAGCATCCCGGGGGGCCCCAGGATCTCCGGGGAGCTGTTTTTT. It is translated as CASIPGGPRISGELFF.

This chain uses TRBV18 with TRBJ2-5; no clear D. This CDR3 spans 11 amino acids. Germline V gives CDR1 KGHSH, CDR2 LQKENI. V was trimmed by 3 bases and J by 4 bases, leaving 3 bases between them. The CDR3 coding sequence is TGTGCCAGCTCACCGGCAGAGACCCAGTACTTC. Translated, it gives CASSPAETQYF.

The rearrangement uses TRBV10-3 and TRBJ1-1; no clear D. Germline values: CDR1 ENHRY, CDR2 SYGVKD. Trimming cost V 3 bases and J 12 bases, with 14 bases left between them. The CDR3 totals 12 residues. CDR3 sequence reads: CAISEGTGKTFF. CDR3 nucleotide sequence: TGTGCCATCAGTGAAGGTACGGGTAAAACTTTCTTT.

The rearrangement uses TRBV15 and TRBJ2-3; 7 nucleotides agree with TRBD2. The CDR3 extends over 16 amino acids. Losses at the gene ends were 7 bases for V and 11 bases for J; bases not matched to a gene: 21. The germline V gene encodes CDR1 LNHNV and CDR2 YYDKDF (reference sequence). The CDR3 DNA is TGTGCCACCACGCCACCGGGGAAACCTTCCCCGGGAGGGCAGTATTTT. As protein: CATTPPGKPSPGGQYF.

The chain combines TRBV21-1 with TRBJ2-7; the DNA was not used to check the table's D call, TRBD1. TRBV21-1 is shown as a pseudogene. The CDR3 is 14 amino acids. The CDR3 DNA reads TGTGCCAGCAGCGAGAGGGACAGACGCTACGAGCAGTACTTC. It is translated as CASSERDRRYEQYF.

This chain joins TRBV18 and TRBJ1-4, with D possibly matching TRBD1 (5 bases). This CDR3 spans 17 amino acids. Germline lookup yields CDR1 KGHSH and CDR2 LQKENI. V was pared by 3 bases and J by 0 bases, with 14 bases between. The CDR3 coding sequence is TGTGCCAGCTCACCGTTACAGCTACAGGCAACTAATGAAAAACTGTTTTTT. This sequence encodes CASSPLQLQATNEKLFF.